Described below is a single T cell receptor (beta chain) sequence and its context. The record originates from a study of blood T cell repertoires in COVID-19. Overall study: Material from acute and convalescent COVID-19 was sourced from the United States, Italy and Spain. In each case, the material was cDNA or gDNA derived from T cells, B-cell-depleted T cells, or PBMCs.

The authors' processing: Reference gene primers were amplified, and this amplification served to estimate nucleated cell counts. The assay was immunoSEQ multiplex PCR, and TCRdb's table has in-frame clones only and misses some. Clonal size and the V and J genes are those of that table, whereas D and trimming came from the DNA. Among over 55,000 clones listed, over 80% were seen once. The sequencing sample was made of peripheral blood. This TCR derives from a man aged 50 to 60 with active COVID-19.

CDR3 in amino acids: CASSGFNEQYF. CDR3 bases: TGCGCCAGCAGCGGGTTCAACGAGCAGTACTTC. V usage is TRBV10-1 and J usage is TRBJ2-7; D is ambiguous. Per germline, CDR1 WNHNN and CDR2 SYGVQD (reference sequence). V lost 6 bases, J lost 5 bases, and 8 bases lay in between. The CDR3 is 11 amino acids.